This passage covers 14 T cell receptor beta chains from one sample sequenced in a study of response to subunit inactivated influenza vaccine. TCRdb passed the RT-PCR reads through MiXCR, listing each CDR3 protein once. The sample lists hundreds of thousands of distinct CDR3 sequences, approximately 10% occurring once. Sequences were derived from PBMCs from blood, sampled on the day of vaccination. These receptors came from a man in his forties or fifties who received an inactivated influenza vaccine.

This chain joins TRBV15 and TRBJ2-3, with unresolved D. The V end was cut by 1 base, the J end by 4 bases, with 3 bases between. This CDR3 region has 12 residues. Germline CDR1 LNHNV, CDR2 YYDKDF (reference sequence). The CDR3 DNA reads as TGTGCCACCAGCAGAGGCGCAGATACGCAGTATTTT. This codes for CATSRGADTQYF.

This clonotype was recorded at least ten times. The chain recombines TRBV7-2 with TRBJ2-1; the D gene is possibly TRBD2 (6 bases). CDR3 size: 15 residues. The germline V gene has CDR1 SGHTA and CDR2 FQGNSA. Trimming took 3 bases from V and 5 from J, leaving 14 bases between them. CDR3 in DNA: TGTGCCAGCAGCTTGGGCGGGGTCTACGACAATGAGCAGTTCTTC. Translated: CASSLGGVYDNEQFF.

The rearrangement links TRBV6-5 to TRBJ2-5; no clear D. Germline values: CDR1 MNHEY, CDR2 SVGAGI. Trimming took off 0 bases at V and 3 bases at J, with 14 bases between the two ends. CDR3 length: 16 amino acids. The CDR3 region has the DNA TGTGCCAGCAGTTACTCGGGTAAAAGGGTAGAAGAGACCCAGTACTTC. Translation gives CASSYSGKRVEETQYF.

This clonotype was observed many times. The rearrangement joins TRBV11-1 to TRBJ2-1, with 15 bases matching TRBD2. Trimming at V came to 4 bases and at J to 0 bases, leaving 4 bases not matched to a gene. Germline CDR1 is SGHAT and CDR2 is FQDESV (reference sequence). The CDR3 is 18 residues long. The CDR3 protein is CASSSGTSGGSSYNEQFF. The CDR3 nucleotides are TGTGCCAGCAGCTCCGGGACTAGCGGGGGGAGCTCCTACAATGAGCAGTTCTTC.

The rearrangement uses TRBV19 and TRBJ2-1; D could derive from TRBD1 or TRBD2 (5 bases each). This CDR3 comprises 19 residues. Trimming removed 3 bases from V and 0 bases from J, with 21 bases in between. In germline, CDR1 is LNHDA, CDR2 SQIVND (reference sequence). The CDR3 DNA follows: TGTGCCAGTAGTATGTCTGGGGGACGGCTCCTCAGCTCCTACAATGAGCAGTTCTTC. It is translated as CASSMSGGRLLSSYNEQFF.

This clonotype was observed at least ten times. The chain has TRBV28 and TRBJ2-3; no reliable D call. Germline V CDR1 and CDR2: MDHEN, SYDVKM. V was clipped by 9 bases and J by 1 base, with 5 bases between them. This CDR3 has 11 amino acids. CDR3 loop: CASQGTDTQYF. CDR3 bases: TGTGCCAGTCAGGGCACAGATACGCAGTATTTT. The full variable domain, completed using reference TRBV28 and TRBJ2-3, is DVKVTQSSRYLVKRTGEKVFLECVQDMDHENMFWYRQDPGLGLRLIYFSYDVKMKEKGDIPEGYSVSREKKERFSLILESASTNQTSMYLCASQGTDTQYFGPGTRLTVL.

V gene TRBV12-3 or TRBV12-4 combines with J gene TRBJ2-5; D call uncertain. Trimming took off 2 bases at V and 2 bases at J, with 9 bases between the two ends. The CDR3 covers 14 residues. The CDR3 sequence is CASSLKTAQETQYF. The CDR3 DNA sequence: TGTGCCAGCAGTTTAAAGACGGCGCAAGAGACCCAGTACTTC.

Comment on this clonotype: An end of the junction differs from the germline gene, which may be a read error. Here the CDR3 DNA reads TGTGCCAGCAGCCAACGGTCAGCGGGGGAGCTGTACTTC. This gives the protein CASSQRSAGELYF. The chain joins TRBV3-1 to TRBJ2-7; 8 bases map to TRBD2. The germline gives CDR1 LGHDT, CDR2 YNNKEL (reference sequence). This CDR3 spans 13 amino acids.

This chain links TRBV20-1 with TRBJ2-7; 10 positions agree with TRBD1. V trimming: 4 bases; J trimming: 1 base; junction bases outside the gene matches: 7. The germline V gene has CDR1 DFQATT and CDR2 SNEGSKA (reference sequence). CDR3 length: 15 residues. The CDR3 protein is CSATTGGGGSYEQYF. As DNA, the CDR3 is TGCAGTGCTACGACAGGGGGCGGCGGTTCCTACGAGCAGTACTTC.

Only a few counts were recorded for this clonotype. V gene TRBV6-2 or TRBV6-3 combines with J gene TRBJ2-5, with D perhaps being TRBD1 or TRBD2 (5 bases each). V was clipped by 4 bases and J by 2 bases, with 11 bases between them. Germline CDR1 is MNHEY and CDR2 is SVGEGT. CDR3 length: 14 amino acids. CDR3 coding DNA: TGTGCCAGCAGTTCTCAGGGAGTTCAAGAGACCCAGTACTTC. This gives the protein CASSSQGVQETQYF.

The rearrangement joins TRBV7-2 to TRBJ1-5; TRBD1 is a possible D gene (5 bases). This CDR3 is 16 amino acids long. V was clipped by 2 bases and J by 0 bases, with 11 bases between them. CDR1 is SGHTA, CDR2 FQGNSA, per germline. The CDR3 sequence: CASSLRSGISNQPQHF. The CDR3 DNA follows: TGTGCCAGCAGCTTAAGGTCAGGGATTAGCAATCAGCCCCAGCATTTT.

This clonotype was observed many times. V gene TRBV12-3 or TRBV12-4 combines with J gene TRBJ2-1, with TRBD2 matching 7 bases. After removal of 7 bases from V and 7 bases from J, the junction contained 10 bases not matched to a gene. The CDR3 contains 14 residues. CDR3 protein: CASKLSGGINEQFF. CDR3 in DNA: TGTGCCAGCAAACTATCCGGGGGGATTAATGAGCAGTTCTTC.

The rearrangement uses TRBV4-2 and TRBJ2-2; TRBD2 might be the D (5 bases). Germline V gene lookup returns CDR1 LGHNA and CDR2 YNFKEQ. V lost 9 bases and J lost 0, with 14 bases in between. This CDR3 comprises 15 residues. The CDR3 DNA sequence: TGTGCCAGTAGCGTGGACTTCGCGAACACCGGGGAGCTGTTTTTT. Residues: CASSVDFANTGELFF.

This clonotype was detected a few times. The V gene is TRBV5-1, the J gene TRBJ2-5, with TRBD2 matching over 12 bases. The V segment lost 2 bases and the J segment 4 bases; nucleotides outside the gene matches: 6. Germline V lookup: CDR1 SGHRS, CDR2 YFSETQ. There are 16 residues in the CDR3. CDR3 bases: TGCGCCAGCAGCTTAGGGACTAGCGGGCAAACAGAGACCCAGTACTTC. It is translated as CASSLGTSGQTETQYF.